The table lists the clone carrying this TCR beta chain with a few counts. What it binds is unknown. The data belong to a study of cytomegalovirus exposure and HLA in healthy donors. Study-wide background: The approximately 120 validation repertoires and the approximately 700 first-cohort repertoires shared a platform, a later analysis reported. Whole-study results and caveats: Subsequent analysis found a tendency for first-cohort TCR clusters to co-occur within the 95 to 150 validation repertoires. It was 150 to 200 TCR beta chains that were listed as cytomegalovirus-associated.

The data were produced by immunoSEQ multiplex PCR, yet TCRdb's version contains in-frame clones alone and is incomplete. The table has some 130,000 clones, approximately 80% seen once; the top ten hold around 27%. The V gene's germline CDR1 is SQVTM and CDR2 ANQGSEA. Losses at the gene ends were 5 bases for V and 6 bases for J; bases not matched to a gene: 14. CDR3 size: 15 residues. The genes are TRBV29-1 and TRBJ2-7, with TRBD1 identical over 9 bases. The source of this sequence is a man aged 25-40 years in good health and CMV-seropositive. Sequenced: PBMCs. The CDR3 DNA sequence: TGCAGCGTTTATTTCGTGGGACAGGGAGAGGGCGAGCAGTACTTC. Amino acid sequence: CSVYFVGQGEGEQYF.